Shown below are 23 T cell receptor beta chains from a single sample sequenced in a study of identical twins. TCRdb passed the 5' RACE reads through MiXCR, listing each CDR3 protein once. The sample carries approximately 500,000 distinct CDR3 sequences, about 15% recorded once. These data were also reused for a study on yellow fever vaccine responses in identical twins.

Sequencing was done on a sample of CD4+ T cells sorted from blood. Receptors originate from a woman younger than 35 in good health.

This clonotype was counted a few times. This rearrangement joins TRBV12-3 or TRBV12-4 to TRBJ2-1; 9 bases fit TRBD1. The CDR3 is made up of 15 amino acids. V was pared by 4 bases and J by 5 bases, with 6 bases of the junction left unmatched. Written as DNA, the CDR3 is TGTGCCAGCAGTTCCGGGACAGGGTTTGACAATGAGCAGTTCTTC. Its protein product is CASSSGTGFDNEQFF.

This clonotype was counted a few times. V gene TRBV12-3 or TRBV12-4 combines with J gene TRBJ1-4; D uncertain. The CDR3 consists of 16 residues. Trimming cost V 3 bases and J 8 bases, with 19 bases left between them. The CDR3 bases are TGTGCCAGCAGTTTGGCATTTCTGGGTGAGGGAGAAAAACTGTTTTTT. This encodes CASSLAFLGEGEKLFF.

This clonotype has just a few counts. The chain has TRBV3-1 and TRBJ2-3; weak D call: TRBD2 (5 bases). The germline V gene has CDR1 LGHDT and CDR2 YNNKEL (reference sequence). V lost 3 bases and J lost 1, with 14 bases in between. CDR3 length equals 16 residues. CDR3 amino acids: CASSQVFGSGTDTQYF. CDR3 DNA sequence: TGTGCCAGCAGCCAGGTTTTTGGGAGTGGCACAGATACGCAGTATTTT.

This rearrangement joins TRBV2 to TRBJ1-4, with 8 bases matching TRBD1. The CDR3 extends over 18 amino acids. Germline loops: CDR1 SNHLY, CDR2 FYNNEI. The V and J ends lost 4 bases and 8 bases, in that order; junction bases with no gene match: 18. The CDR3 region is CASSAGGGYLYVGEKLFF. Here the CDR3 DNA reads TGTGCCAGCAGTGCAGGGGGCGGTTACCTATACGTTGGCGAAAAACTGTTTTTT.

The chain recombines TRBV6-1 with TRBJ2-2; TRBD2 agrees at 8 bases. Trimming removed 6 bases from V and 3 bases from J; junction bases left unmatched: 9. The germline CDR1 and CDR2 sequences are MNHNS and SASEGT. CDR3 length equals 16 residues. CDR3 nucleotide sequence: TGTGCCAGCAGGAAACCGGGACTAGTGCACACCGGGGAGCTGTTTTTT. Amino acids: CASRKPGLVHTGELFF.

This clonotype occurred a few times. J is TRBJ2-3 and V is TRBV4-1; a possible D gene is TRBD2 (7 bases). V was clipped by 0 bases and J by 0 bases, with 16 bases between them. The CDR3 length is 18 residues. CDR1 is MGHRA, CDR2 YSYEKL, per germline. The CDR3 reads CASSQDSRRGPSTDTQYF. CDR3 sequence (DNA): TGCGCCAGCAGCCAAGATTCTAGGCGGGGGCCCAGCACAGATACGCAGTATTTT.

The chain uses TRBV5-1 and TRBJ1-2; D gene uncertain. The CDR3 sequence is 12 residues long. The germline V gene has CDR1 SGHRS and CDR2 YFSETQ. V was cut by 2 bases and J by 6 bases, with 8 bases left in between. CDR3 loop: CASSLEGHGYTF. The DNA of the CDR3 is TGCGCCAGCAGCTTAGAGGGCCATGGCTACACCTTC. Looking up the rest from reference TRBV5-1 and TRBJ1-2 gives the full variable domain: KAGVTQTPRYLIKTRGQQVTLSCSPISGHRSVSWYQQTPGQGLQFLFEYFSETQRNKGNFPGRFSGRQFSNSRSEMNVSTLELGDSALYLCASSLEGHGYTFGSGTRLTVV.

CDR3 amino acids: CASSRIAGGGTYEQYF. The CDR3 DNA is TGTGCCAGCAGTAGAATCGCGGGGGGCGGCACCTACGAGCAGTACTTC. The V call is TRBV28, the J call TRBJ2-7, with 8 bases matching TRBD2. Trimming cost V 5 bases and J 2 bases; bases outside gene matches: 11. The CDR3 spans 16 residues. Germline V CDR1 and CDR2: MDHEN, SYDVKM.

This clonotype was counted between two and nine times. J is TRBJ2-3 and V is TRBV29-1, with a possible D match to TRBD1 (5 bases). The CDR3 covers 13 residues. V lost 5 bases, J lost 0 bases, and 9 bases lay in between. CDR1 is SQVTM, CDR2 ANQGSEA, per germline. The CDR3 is CSVWPGSTDTQYF. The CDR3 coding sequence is TGCAGCGTTTGGCCAGGGAGCACAGATACGCAGTATTTT.

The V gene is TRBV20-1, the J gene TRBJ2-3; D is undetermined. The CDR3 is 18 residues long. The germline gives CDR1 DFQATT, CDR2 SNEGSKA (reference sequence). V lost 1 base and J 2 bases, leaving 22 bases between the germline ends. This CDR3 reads CSARVAVPLPINTDTQYF. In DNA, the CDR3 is TGCAGTGCTAGAGTGGCAGTCCCCCTCCCCATTAACACAGATACGCAGTATTTT.

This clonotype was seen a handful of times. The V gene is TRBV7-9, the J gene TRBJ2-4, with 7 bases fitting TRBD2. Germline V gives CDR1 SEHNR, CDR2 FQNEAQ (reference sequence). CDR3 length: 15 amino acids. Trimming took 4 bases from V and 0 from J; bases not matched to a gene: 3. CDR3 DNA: TGTGCCAGCAGCTCCGGGGGGAAAGCCAAAAACATTCAGTACTTC. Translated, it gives CASSSGGKAKNIQYF.

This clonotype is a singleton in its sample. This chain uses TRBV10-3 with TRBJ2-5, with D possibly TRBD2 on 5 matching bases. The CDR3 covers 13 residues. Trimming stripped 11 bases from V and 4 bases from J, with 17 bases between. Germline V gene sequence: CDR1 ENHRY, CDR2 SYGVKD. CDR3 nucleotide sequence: TGTGCCCTTGCAACTAGTGAGGGAGAGACCCAGTACTTC. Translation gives CALATSEGETQYF.

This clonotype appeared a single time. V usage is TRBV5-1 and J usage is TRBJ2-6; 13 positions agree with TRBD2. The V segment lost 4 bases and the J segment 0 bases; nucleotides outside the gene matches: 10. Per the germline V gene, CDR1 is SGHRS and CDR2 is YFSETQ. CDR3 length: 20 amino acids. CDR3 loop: CASSPSGGLAGPSGANVLTF. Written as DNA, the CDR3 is TGCGCCAGCAGCCCCTCTGGGGGACTAGCGGGGCCCTCTGGGGCCAACGTCCTGACTTTC.

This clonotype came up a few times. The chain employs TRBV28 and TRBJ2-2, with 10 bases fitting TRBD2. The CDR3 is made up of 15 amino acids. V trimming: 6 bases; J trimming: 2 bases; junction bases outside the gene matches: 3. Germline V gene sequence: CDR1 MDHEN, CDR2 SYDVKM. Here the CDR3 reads CASRLAGVNTGELFF. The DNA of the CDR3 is TGTGCCAGCAGGCTAGCGGGAGTCAACACCGGGGAGCTGTTTTTT.

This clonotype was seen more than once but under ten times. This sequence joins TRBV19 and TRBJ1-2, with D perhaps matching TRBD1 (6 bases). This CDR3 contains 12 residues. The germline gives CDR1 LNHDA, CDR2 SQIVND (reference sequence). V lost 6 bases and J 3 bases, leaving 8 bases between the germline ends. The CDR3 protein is CASRQGDYGYTF. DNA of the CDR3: TGTGCCAGTAGACAGGGAGACTATGGCTACACCTTC.

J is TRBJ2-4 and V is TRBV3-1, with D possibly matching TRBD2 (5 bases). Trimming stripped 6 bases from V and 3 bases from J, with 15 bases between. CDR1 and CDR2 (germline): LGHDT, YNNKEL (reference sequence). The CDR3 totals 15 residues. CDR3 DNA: TGTGCCAGCAGTCCTAGGGAGACGGGCAAAAACATTCAGTACTTC. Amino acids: CASSPRETGKNIQYF.

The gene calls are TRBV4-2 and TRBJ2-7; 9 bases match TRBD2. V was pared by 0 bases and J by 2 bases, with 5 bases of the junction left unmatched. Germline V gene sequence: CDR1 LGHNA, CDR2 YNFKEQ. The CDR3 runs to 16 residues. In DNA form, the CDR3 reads TGTGCCAGCAGCCAAGATGGGACTAGCCTCGCCTACGAGCAGTACTTC. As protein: CASSQDGTSLAYEQYF.

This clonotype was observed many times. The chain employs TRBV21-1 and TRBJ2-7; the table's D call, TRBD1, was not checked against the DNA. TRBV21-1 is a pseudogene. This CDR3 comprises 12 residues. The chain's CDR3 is CASSKERGEQYF. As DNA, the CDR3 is TGTGCCAGCAGCAAAGAAAGGGGCGAGCAGTACTTC.

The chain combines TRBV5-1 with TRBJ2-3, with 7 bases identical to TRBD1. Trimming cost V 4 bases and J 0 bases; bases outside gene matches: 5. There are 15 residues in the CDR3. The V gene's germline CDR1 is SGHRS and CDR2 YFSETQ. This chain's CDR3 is CASSPSGQSTDTQYF. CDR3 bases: TGCGCCAGCAGCCCCTCGGGACAGAGCACAGATACGCAGTATTTT. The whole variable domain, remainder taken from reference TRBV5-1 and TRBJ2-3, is KAGVTQTPRYLIKTRGQQVTLSCSPISGHRSVSWYQQTPGQGLQFLFEYFSETQRNKGNFPGRFSGRQFSNSRSEMNVSTLELGDSALYLCASSPSGQSTDTQYFGPGTRLTVL.

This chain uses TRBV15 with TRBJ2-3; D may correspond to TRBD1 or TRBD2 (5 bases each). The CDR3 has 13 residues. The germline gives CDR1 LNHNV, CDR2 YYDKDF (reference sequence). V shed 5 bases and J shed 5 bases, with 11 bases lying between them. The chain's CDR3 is CATSRGRLDTQYF. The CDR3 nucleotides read TGTGCCACCAGCCGGGGACGGCTAGATACGCAGTATTTT. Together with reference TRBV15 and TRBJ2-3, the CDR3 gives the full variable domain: DAMVIQNPRYQVTQFGKPVTLSCSQTLNHNVMYWYQQKSSQAPKLLFHYYDKDFNNEADTPDNFQSRRPNTSFCFLDIRSPGLGDTAMYLCATSRGRLDTQYFGPGTRLTVL.

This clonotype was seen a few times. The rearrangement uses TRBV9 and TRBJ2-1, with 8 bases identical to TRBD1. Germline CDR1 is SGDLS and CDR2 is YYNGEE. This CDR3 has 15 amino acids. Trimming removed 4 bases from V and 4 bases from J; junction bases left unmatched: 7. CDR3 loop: CASSPTGEPYNEQFF. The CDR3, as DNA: TGTGCCAGCAGCCCGACAGGGGAGCCTTACAATGAGCAGTTCTTC.

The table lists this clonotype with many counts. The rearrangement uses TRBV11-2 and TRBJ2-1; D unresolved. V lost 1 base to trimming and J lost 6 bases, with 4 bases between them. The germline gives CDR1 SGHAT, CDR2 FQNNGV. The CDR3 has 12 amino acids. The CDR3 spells CASSLGRNEQFF. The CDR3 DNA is TGTGCCAGCAGCTTAGGGCGCAATGAGCAGTTCTTC.

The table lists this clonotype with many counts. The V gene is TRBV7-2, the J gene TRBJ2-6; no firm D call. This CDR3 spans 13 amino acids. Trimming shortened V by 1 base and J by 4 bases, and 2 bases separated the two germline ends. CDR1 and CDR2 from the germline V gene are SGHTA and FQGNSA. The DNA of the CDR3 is TGTGCCAGCAGCTTAGGCGGGGCCAACGTCCTGACTTTC. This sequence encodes CASSLGGANVLTF.